This is a list of T cell receptor beta chains from one sample in a study of beta chain features in type 1 diabetes. Here immunoSEQ multiplex PCR was the method, and the copy in TCRdb shows in-frame clones only, minus some. The data hold 150,000 to 200,000 clones, with just over 8% observed a single time. Material for sequencing was central memory CD4+ T cells from blood. Receptors were obtained from a woman between 18 and 29 years old with type 1 diabetes. Both conserved end residues are part of each CDR3. D genes are given only for firm matches. A row's size may be missing; if present it is once, few, many or a size class.

many	NA	TRBJ2-3	TRBV7-3	CASSVQSGATDTQYF	TGTGCCAGCAGCGTACAGTCGGGAGCGACAGATACGCAGTATTTT
NA	NA	TRBJ1-1	TRBV5-1	CASSLLMGHLAEAFF	TGCGCCAGCAGCTTGCTCATGGGCCATCTTGCCGAAGCTTTCTTT
many	TRBD1	TRBJ2-1	TRBV30	CAWSGAGTDQFF	TGTGCCTGGAGTGGAGCCGGGACAGATCAGTTCTTC
NA	NA	TRBJ1-2	TRBV20-1	CSATGTYGYTF	TGCAGTGCAACGGGTACCTATGGCTACACCTTC
NA	NA	TRBJ1-4	TRBV9	CASSVEVGQNEKLFF	TGTGCCAGCAGCGTAGAGGTTGGACAGAATGAAAAACTGTTTTTT
few	NA	TRBJ1-6	TRBV15	CATSRVRGLSYNSPLHF	TGTGCCACCAGCAGAGTTAGGGGTTTATCCTATAATTCACCCCTCCACTTT
few	TRBD1	TRBJ1-2	TRBV4-2	CASSQGGTATYGYTF	TGTGCCAGCAGCCAAGGCGGGACAGCTACTTATGGCTACACCTTC
NA	TRBD1	TRBJ2-5	TRBV5-4	CASSDARQGQETQYF	TGTGCCAGCAGCGATGCGCGACAGGGCCAAGAGACCCAGTACTTC
NA	NA	TRBJ2-1	TRBV18	CASSPREGHSSYNEQFF	TGTGCCAGCTCACCACGGGAGGGACACAGCTCCTACAATGAGCAGTTCTTC
NA	NA	TRBJ2-7	TRBV29-1	CSVAGPGGEQYF	TGCAGCGTCGCCGGACCGGGCGGGGAGCAGTACTTC
few	NA	TRBJ2-7	TRBV15	CATSTSPLASYEQYF	TGTGCCACCAGCACTTCCCCGTTGGCTAGCTACGAGCAGTACTTC
few	NA	TRBJ2-3	TRBV11-3	CASSPRMGADTQYF	TGTGCCAGCAGCCCTAGGATGGGTGCAGATACGCAGTATTTT
many	TRBD2	TRBJ2-7	TRBV28	CASSLWTSGSYEQYF	TGTGCCAGCAGTTTATGGACTAGCGGGAGCTACGAGCAGTACTTC
few	NA	TRBJ1-4	TRBV5-1	CASSLGGIGEKLFF	TGCGCCAGCAGCTTGGGAGGGATCGGCGAAAAACTGTTTTTT
few	TRBD1	TRBJ2-7	TRBV23-1	CASSRPGQDSYEQYF	TGCGCCAGCAGCCGCCCGGGACAGGACTCCTACGAGCAGTACTTC
NA	NA	TRBJ2-7	TRBV28	CASSYGLGGDEQYF	TGTGCCAGCAGTTATGGACTCGGAGGGGACGAGCAGTACTTC
few	NA	TRBJ1-6	TRBV25-1	CASSEPGLRNSPLHF	TGTGCCAGCAGTGAACCGGGACTGAGGAATTCACCCCTCCACTTT
few	TRBD2	TRBJ2-5	TRBV9	CASCPSGRGETQYF	TGTGCCAGCTGCCCTAGCGGGAGGGGCGAGACCCAGTACTTC
NA	NA	TRBJ2-6	TRBV27	CASSSILTGNGANVLTF	TGTGCCAGCAGTTCCATCCTAACAGGGAACGGGGCCAACGTCCTGACTTTC
NA	NA	TRBJ2-3	TRBV11-1	CASSFQDTQYF	TGTGCCAGCAGCTTTCAAGATACGCAGTATTTT
few	TRBD2	TRBJ2-3	TRBV28	CASSSQPSGSTDTQYF	TGTGCCAGCAGTTCTCAGCCTAGCGGGAGCACAGATACGCAGTATTTT
NA	NA	TRBJ1-3	TRBV9	CASSPHSGNTIYF	TGTGCCAGCAGCCCCCACTCTGGAAACACCATATATTTT
NA	NA	TRBJ2-5	TRBV9	CASSAQGETQYF	TGTGCCAGCAGCGCCCAGGGGGAGACCCAGTACTTC
NA	NA	TRBJ2-1	TRBV5-1	CASSPGTDNEQFF	TGCGCCAGCAGCCCCGGGACTGACAATGAGCAGTTCTTC
NA	NA	TRBJ1-1	TRBV18	CASSPHKGADTEAFF	TGTGCCAGCTCACCACATAAAGGAGCGGACACTGAAGCTTTCTTT
few	TRBD1	TRBJ2-7	TRBV6-6	CASSRGPGQRHYEQYF	TGTGCCAGCAGTCGCGGCCCGGGACAGAGACACTACGAGCAGTACTTC
few	TRBD1	TRBJ2-7	TRBV9	CASSPRQGPYEQYF	TGTGCCAGCAGCCCCCGACAGGGCCCCTACGAGCAGTACTTC
NA	NA	TRBJ1-2	TRBV9	CASSVGGEHGYTF	TGTGCCAGCAGCGTGGGAGGGGAACATGGCTACACCTTC
few	NA	TRBJ2-2	TRBV29-1	CSGANTGELFF	TGCAGCGGAGCGAACACCGGGGAGCTGTTTTTT
few	NA	TRBJ1-2	TRBV5-5	CASSLSSNYGYTF	TGTGCCAGCAGCTTGTCGTCTAACTATGGCTACACCTTC
few	TRBD1	TRBJ2-3	TRBV6-5	CASSSWTGGTDTQYF	TGTGCCAGCAGTTCCTGGACAGGGGGCACAGATACGCAGTATTTT
NA	TRBD2	TRBJ2-1	TRBV11-2	CASAPGLADNEQFF	TGTGCCAGCGCCCCGGGACTAGCCGACAATGAGCAGTTCTTC
few	NA	TRBJ1-1	TRBV7-2	CASTEGRTEAFF	TGTGCCAGCACGGAGGGTAGAACTGAAGCTTTCTTT
few	NA	TRBJ1-5	TRBV5-1	CASSLSGDNQPQHF	TGCGCCAGCAGCTTGTCAGGGGACAATCAGCCCCAGCATTTT
few	NA	TRBJ1-2	TRBV28	CASSSTGGYGYTF	TGTGCCAGCAGCAGTACGGGGGGCTATGGCTACACCTTC
NA	NA	TRBJ2-3	TRBV5-1	CASGKGESTDTQYF	TGCGCCAGCGGGAAGGGAGAGAGCACAGATACGCAGTATTTT
few	TRBD1	TRBJ2-6	TRBV7-9	CASLYGTAAGANVLTF	TGTGCCAGCCTTTATGGGACAGCTGCTGGGGCCAACGTCCTGACTTTC
few	NA	TRBJ2-7	TRBV7-2	CASSQSSDSYEQYF	TGTGCCAGCAGTCAGTCTAGCGACTCCTACGAGCAGTACTTC
few	TRBD1	TRBJ2-4	TRBV23-1	CASSQIPYRGPENIQYF	TGCGCCAGCAGTCAAATCCCGTACAGGGGGCCGGAAAACATTCAGTACTTC
NA	NA	TRBJ2-7	TRBV28	CASSLVGPRPYEQYF	TGTGCCAGCAGTTTAGTGGGGCCTAGGCCCTACGAGCAGTACTTC
NA	TRBD2	TRBJ2-1	TRBV18	CASSRTSGTAVGDEQFF	TGTGCCAGCTCTCGGACTAGCGGGACGGCTGTTGGGGATGAGCAGTTCTTC
NA	NA	TRBJ1-1	TRBV10-3	CAIKTSRGEAFF	TGTGCCATCAAGACGTCCAGGGGTGAAGCTTTCTTT
NA	TRBD2	TRBJ2-5	TRBV11-2	CASSLETSGKETQYF	TGTGCCAGCAGCTTAGAGACTAGCGGGAAAGAGACCCAGTACTTC
many	NA	TRBJ1-2	TRBV21-1	CPGDRGGGYTF	TGTCCCGGCGACAGGGGCGGAGGCTACACCTTC
NA	TRBD2	TRBJ2-1	TRBV10-3	CAISSLAGLDEQFF	TGTGCCATCAGTTCACTAGCGGGACTCGATGAGCAGTTCTTC
NA	TRBD1	TRBJ1-6	TRBV11-3	CASSKQGNSPLHF	TGTGCCAGCAGCAAACAGGGGAATTCACCCCTCCACTTT
many	TRBD1	TRBJ1-2	TRBV6-6	CASSLGQAYGYTF	TGTGCCAGCAGCTTAGGACAGGCATATGGCTACACCTTC
NA	NA	TRBJ1-4	TRBV6-6	CASSETGSEYLFF	TGTGCCAGCAGCGAAACAGGTTCGGAATATCTGTTTTTT
NA	TRBD1	TRBJ2-5	TRBV5-5	CASSSGQRWETQYF	TGTGCCAGCAGTTCGGGACAGAGGTGGGAGACCCAGTACTTC
NA	TRBD1	TRBJ1-5	TRBV2	CASRLTGTASNQPQHF	TGTGCCAGCAGATTGACCGGGACAGCCTCAAATCAGCCCCAGCATTTT